The 9 T cell receptor beta chains listed next were all sequenced from one sample in a study of cytomegalovirus exposure and HLA in healthy donors. In the PCR, 60 Vbeta and 13 Jbeta primers were used. Libraries were prepared by immunoSEQ multiplex PCR; TCRdb keeps only in-frame clonotypes and omits some of them. The sample carries some 110,000 clones, around three quarters recorded once. The sample comprised PBMCs. The source is a young woman in good health and CMV-seronegative.

There are a few counts of this clone. The chain links TRBV6-5 to TRBJ1-1; TRBD1 might be the D (5 bases). Germline V gene data show CDR1 as MNHEY and CDR2 as SVGAGI. V lost 0 bases and J 1 base, leaving 9 bases between the germline ends. This CDR3 is 15 amino acids long. CDR3 DNA sequence: TGTGCCAGCAGTTACTCCGGCAGGGCGAACACTGAAGCTTTCTTT. Translating it yields CASSYSGRANTEAFF.

The gene calls are TRBV5-1 and TRBJ1-2, with D maybe TRBD1 (6 bases). CDR1 is SGHRS and CDR2 is YFSETQ in the germline V gene. The CDR3 is 14 residues long. Trimming pared 1 base from V and 2 bases from J, leaving 9 bases between. In nucleotides, the CDR3 is TGCGCCAGCAGCTTGAGTGGACAGAACTATGGCTACACCTTC. Translating it yields CASSLSGQNYGYTF.

The chain joins TRBV2 to TRBJ2-3, with 7 nucleotides matching TRBD1. This CDR3 comprises 15 residues. J lost 4 bases, V lost 6 bases, and 10 bases had no gene match. CDR1 SNHLY and CDR2 FYNNEI come from the germline V gene. The CDR3, as DNA: TGTGCCAGCAGCCCCACAGGGGTGGGCGCAGATACGCAGTATTTT. Protein: CASSPTGVGADTQYF.

The chain joins TRBV6-5 to TRBJ1-5, with TRBD1 matching 11 bases. The CDR3 length is 15 residues. Germline V gene sequence: CDR1 MNHEY, CDR2 SVGAGI. With 5 bases clipped from V and 4 bases from J, the junction kept 4 bases outside the gene matches. Here the CDR3 reads CASSQGTGGNQPQHF. CDR3 DNA: TGTGCCAGCAGTCAGGGGACAGGGGGAAATCAGCCCCAGCATTTT.

V usage is TRBV27 and J usage is TRBJ2-2; D ambiguous. The CDR3 contains 12 residues. Germline assignment: CDR1 MNHEY and CDR2 SMNVEV (reference sequence). Trimming removed 3 bases from V and 7 bases from J, with 6 bases in between. DNA for the CDR3: TGTGCCAGCAGTTTGCTCGGCGGGGAGCTGTTTTTT. Encoded protein: CASSLLGGELFF.

A few counts support this clone. This chain joins TRBV6-1 and TRBJ1-1; D is undetermined. This CDR3 region has 13 residues. Germline CDR1 is MNHNS and CDR2 is SASEGT. Trimming left V 7 bases short and J 5 bases short, with 14 bases between. CDR3 bases: TGTGCCAGCAAGGAGGGTTTGGGGACTGAAGCTTTCTTT. Translation gives CASKEGLGTEAFF.

This clone was counted only a few times. This chain joins TRBV27 and TRBJ1-5; D call uncertain. CDR3 length: 14 amino acids. V was trimmed by 2 bases and J by 3 bases, leaving 8 bases between them. CDR1 is MNHEY and CDR2 is SMNVEV in the germline V gene (reference sequence). This chain's CDR3 is CASSLRETNQPQHF. The CDR3 DNA reads as TGTGCCAGCAGTTTACGGGAGACCAATCAGCCCCAGCATTTT.

V and J are TRBV7-9 and TRBJ1-5, with 8 bases identical to TRBD1. The CDR3 extends over 17 amino acids. V trimming: 1 base; J trimming: 6 bases; junction bases outside the gene matches: 11. Germline V lookup: CDR1 SEHNR, CDR2 FQNEAQ (reference sequence). The chain's CDR3 is CASSLELGAGGSQPQHF. In nucleotides, the CDR3 is TGTGCCAGCAGCTTAGAACTAGGGGCAGGGGGCAGTCAGCCCCAGCATTTT.

This clone was detected only a few times. The chain is built from TRBV6-1 and TRBJ1-4; 7 bases are a match to TRBD1. The trim removed 3 bases at V and 4 bases at J, leaving 5 bases unmatched. The CDR3 runs to 15 residues. CDR1 MNHNS and CDR2 SASEGT come from the germline V gene. The CDR3 sequence is CASSDRQGSNEKLFF. The CDR3, as DNA: TGTGCCAGCAGTGATCGACAGGGAAGTAATGAAAAACTGTTTTTT.